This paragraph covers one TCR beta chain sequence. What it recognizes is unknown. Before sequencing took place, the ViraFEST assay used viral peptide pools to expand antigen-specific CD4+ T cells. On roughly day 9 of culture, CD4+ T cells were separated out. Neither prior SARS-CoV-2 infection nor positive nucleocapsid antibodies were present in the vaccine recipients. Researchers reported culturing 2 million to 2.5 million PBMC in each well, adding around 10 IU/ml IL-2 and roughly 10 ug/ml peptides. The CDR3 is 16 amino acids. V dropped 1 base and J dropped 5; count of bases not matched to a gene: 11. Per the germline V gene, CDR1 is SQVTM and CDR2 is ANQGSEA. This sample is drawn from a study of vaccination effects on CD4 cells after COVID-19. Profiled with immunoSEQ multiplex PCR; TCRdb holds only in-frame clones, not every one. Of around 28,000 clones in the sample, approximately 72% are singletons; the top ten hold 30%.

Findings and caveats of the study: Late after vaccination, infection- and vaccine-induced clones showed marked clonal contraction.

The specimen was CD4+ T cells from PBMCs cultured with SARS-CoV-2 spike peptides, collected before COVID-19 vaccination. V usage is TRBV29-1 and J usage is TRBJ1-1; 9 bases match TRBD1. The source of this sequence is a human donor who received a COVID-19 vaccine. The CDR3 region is CSVEGPSNRGQTEAFF. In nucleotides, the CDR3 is TGCAGCGTTGAAGGGCCCTCAAACAGGGGGCAAACTGAAGCTTTCTTT.